A selection of T cell receptor beta chains follows, all from one sample in a study of esophageal squamous cell carcinoma under preoperative chemotherapy. TCRdb re-analysed the PCR reads in MiXCR, keeping a single row per CDR3 protein. Of over 25,000 distinct CDR3 sequences listed, around 49% were seen once; the top ten hold around 23%. This material was obtained from a patient given preoperative chemotherapy. The receptors here all came from a human donor with esophageal squamous cell carcinoma. The donor label of this sample is uncertain. Both conserved end residues are part of each CDR3. The order of the fields is V gene, clone size, D gene, J gene, CDR3 DNA, CDR3 protein. A D gene is named only where the DNA matches it firmly. Not all rows give a size; the values are once, few, many and, for expanded clones, a class.

TRBV7-2	medium-sized	NA	TRBJ2-5	TGTGCCAGCAGCTGGACAGAGACCCAGTACTTC	CASSWTETQYF
TRBV7-9	NA	TRBD2	TRBJ2-4	TGTGCCAGCAGCGAGGTGAGCGGGACGGGGCGGGGAGCCACAGACACTCAGTACTTC	CASSEVSGTGRGATDTQYF
TRBV7-2	NA	NA	TRBJ2-3	TGTGCCAGCTGCGTGGTCCCGGGGGGCCGAGGCACAGATACGCAGTACTTT	CASCVVPGGRGTDTQYF
TRBV7-2	NA	TRBD2	TRBJ2-5	TGTGCCAGCAGCCAGAGGGGCCAGGGGACTAGCGGGAGTGAGACCCAGTACTTC	CASSQRGQGTSGSETQYF
TRBV11-2	many	NA	TRBJ2-2	TGTGCCAGCAACAGTTGGGGCGGGGCCGGGGAGCTGTTTTTT	CASNSWGGAGELFF
TRBV7-1	NA	TRBD2	TRBJ2-4	TGTGCCAGCGGCGCGGGGGGGGGCGCCAAAGACACGCAGTATTTC	CASGAGGGAKDTQYF
TRBV7-6	many	TRBD1	TRBJ2-5	TGTGCCAGCAGCCCGGACAGGTCACAGGGGGAGCAGTACTTC	CASSPDRSQGEQYF
TRBV7-9	NA	NA	TRBJ2-1	TGTGCCAGCAGCTCTCGGGCAGGGACGGGGATCAATGAGCAGTTCTTC	CASSSRAGTGINEQFF
TRBV6-1	once	NA	TRBJ2-5	TGTGCGAGCAACGCGGGCCGTGTCCAAGAGACCCAGTACTTC	CASNAGRVQETQYF
TRBV7-3	NA	NA	TRBJ2-3	TGTGCCAGCAGCGTGGGGCTGGGGCGGCGGGATCAAGATACGCAGTATTTT	CASSVGLGRRDQDTQYF
TRBV7-2	NA	NA	TRBJ2-2	TGTGCCAGCAGCTTGGGGGCCGAGGCCGTGAGAACCGATGAGCTGTATTTT	CASSLGAEAVRTDELYF
TRBV5-1	NA	TRBD1	TRBJ2-1	TGCGCCAGCAGCTTCAACGGGCAGGGGGCGGACAATGAGCAGTTCTTC	CASSFNGQGADNEQFF
TRBV19	few	NA	TRBJ2-5	TGTGCCAGTAGTAGGGGGGGCTCGGAGACCCAGTACTTC	CASSRGGSETQYF
TRBV7-2	many	NA	TRBJ2-7	TGTGCCAGCAGCTTAGATCCCGGGTTCGGTAACGAGCAGTACTTC	CASSLDPGFGNEQYF
TRBV7-2	NA	TRBD2	TRBJ2-3	TGTGCCAGCAGCTTAGATGGACCAGCGGGGTGGGCCAAGGATATTCAGTATTTC	CASSLDGPAGWAKDIQYF
TRBV7-8	NA	TRBD2	TRBJ2-3	TGTGCCAGCAGCAACCTAGCGCGGGGGGCCGAAGACATGCAGTATTTC	CASSNLARGAEDMQYF
TRBV12-3/TRBV12-4	NA	TRBD2	TRBJ2-3	TGTGCCAGCAGCCGCCCCGCGGGAGGGAGAGCCACAGACATGCAGTATTTC	CASSRPAGGRATDMQYF